A selection of T cell receptor beta chains follows, all from one sample in a study of blood T cell repertoires in COVID-19. The protocol was immunoSEQ multiplex PCR, while the TCRdb copy is restricted to in-frame clones and leaves out a portion. The data contain approximately 85,000 clones, around four fifths of them seen just once; the ten biggest clones take up 12%. Sequences were obtained from peripheral blood. All receptors come from a woman aged 65 to 85 with active or convalescent COVID-19. The CDR3 runs from the conserved cysteine through the conserved F or W. Fields, in order: J gene, clone size, V gene, D gene, CDR3 protein, CDR3 DNA. A D gene is named only where the DNA matches it firmly. Clone size is not always given. Where it is, it says once, few, many or a class for expanded clones.

J: TRBJ1-5; size: -; V: TRBV27; D: -; CDR3: CASSLRGWDQPQHF; DNA: TGTGCCAGCAGTTTGCGGGGTTGGGATCAGCCCCAGCATTTT
J: TRBJ1-2; size: -; V: TRBV24-1; D: TRBD1; CDR3: CATSDLGTGYGYTF; DNA: TGTGCCACCAGTGATTTGGGGACAGGGTATGGCTACACCTTC
J: TRBJ2-5; size: -; V: TRBV4-2; D: -; CDR3: CASSQDLRETQYF; DNA: TGTGCCAGCAGCCAAGATCTCAGGGAGACCCAGTACTTC
J: TRBJ2-1; size: -; V: TRBV6-5; D: -; CDR3: CASSKGMVGYNEQFF; DNA: TGTGCCAGCAGTAAGGGGATGGTTGGGTACAATGAGCAGTTCTTC
J: TRBJ1-6; size: -; V: TRBV5-1; D: TRBD1; CDR3: CASSFFHERDRESPLHF; DNA: TGCGCCAGCAGCTTTTTTCATGAGAGGGACAGGGAATCACCCCTCCACTTT
J: TRBJ1-2; size: -; V: TRBV20-1; D: -; CDR3: CSATQGNGYTF; DNA: TGCAGTGCTACACAGGGTAATGGCTACACCTTC
J: TRBJ1-5; size: once; V: TRBV7-2; D: -; CDR3: CASSDGTPTQHF; DNA: TGTGCCAGCAGTGATGGGACACCAACCCAGCATTTT
J: TRBJ2-3; size: -; V: TRBV7-2; D: -; CDR3: CASSLSLSGSTDTQYF; DNA: TGTGCCAGCAGCTTAAGTCTGTCAGGGAGCACAGATACGCAGTATTTT
J: TRBJ2-2; size: -; V: TRBV18; D: -; CDR3: CASSPQRVKNTGELFF; DNA: TGTGCCAGCTCACCACAGAGGGTGAAAAACACCGGGGAGCTGTTTTTT
J: TRBJ2-1; size: -; V: TRBV27; D: -; CDR3: CASSPDPRRVHNEQFF; DNA: TGTGCCAGCAGTCCAGATCCCCGGAGGGTGCACAATGAGCAGTTCTTC